This entry lists 10 T cell receptor beta chains sequenced from one sample in a study of blood T cell repertoires in COVID-19. Produced via immunoSEQ multiplex PCR; TCRdb's table is partial and in-frame only. The sample lists around 130,000 clones, about 84% occurring once. The sequencing input was peripheral blood. The receptor source for this set is a man between 60 and 70 years old with acute or convalescent COVID-19.

The CDR3 DNA reads as TGTGCCAGCAGTTCCTATGGAGGGTATAGCTCCTACGAGCAGTACTTC. Translating gives CASSSYGGYSSYEQYF. This chain connects TRBV28 to TRBJ2-7, with D possibly being TRBD2 (6 bases). Germline CDR1 is MDHEN and CDR2 is SYDVKM. V was trimmed by 4 bases and J by 0 bases, leaving 16 bases between them. CDR3 length: 16 amino acids. Filled out from reference TRBV28 and TRBJ2-7, the complete variable domain reads DVKVTQSSRYLVKRTGEKVFLECVQDMDHENMFWYRQDPGLGLRLIYFSYDVKMKEKGDIPEGYSVSREKKERFSLILESASTNQTSMYLCASSSYGGYSSYEQYFGPGTRLTVT.

This clone has only one observation. The rearrangement uses TRBV7-9 and TRBJ2-7, with TRBD1 identical over 8 bases. CDR3 length: 13 amino acids. V lost 5 bases to trimming and J lost 6 bases; unmatched junction nucleotides: 6. CDR1 SEHNR and CDR2 FQNEAQ come from the germline V gene (reference sequence). CDR3 DNA sequence: TGTGCCAGCAGCCAGACAGGGGCTCTCGAGCAGTACTTC. Protein product: CASSQTGALEQYF.

CDR3 in DNA: TGTGCCAGCAGCCTTTCGACTAGCGGGAGTGATACGCAGTATTTT. Translation gives CASSLSTSGSDTQYF. This chain links TRBV7-2 with TRBJ2-3; 12 bases fit TRBD2. V dropped 5 bases and J dropped 6; count of bases not matched to a gene: 6. This CDR3 region has 15 residues. The germline V gene has CDR1 SGHTA and CDR2 FQGNSA.

The rearrangement joins TRBV10-3 to TRBJ2-7; TRBD1 agrees at 9 bases. With V trimmed by 4 bases and J by 5 bases, 6 bases remained unmatched. There are 14 residues in the CDR3. Germline assignment: CDR1 ENHRY and CDR2 SYGVKD. CDR3 in amino acids: CAISGPGQGNEQYF. The CDR3 DNA reads TGTGCCATCAGTGGGCCGGGACAGGGCAACGAGCAGTACTTC.

The chain employs TRBV25-1 and TRBJ2-2; D call uncertain. The CDR3 totals 13 residues. Germline CDR1 is MGHDK and CDR2 is SYGVNS. DNA for the CDR3: TGTGCTTGCGAGACAATCAACACCGGGGAGCTGTTTTTT. It encodes CACETINTGELFF.

The rearrangement links TRBV5-6 to TRBJ1-1, with D hard to call. The V gene's germline CDR1 is SGHDT and CDR2 YYEEEE. Trimming shortened V by 1 base and J by 4 bases, and 11 bases separated the two germline ends. The CDR3 is 14 residues long. The CDR3 loop is CASSLMPVGTEAFF. CDR3 in DNA: TGTGCCAGCAGCTTGATGCCGGTCGGCACTGAAGCTTTCTTT.

This clone was seen just once. The chain is built from TRBV18 and TRBJ1-1; 9 nucleotides line up with TRBD1. The germline CDR1 and CDR2 sequences are KGHSH and LQKENI. CDR3 length equals 14 residues. J was trimmed by 2 bases and V by 5 bases; bases with no gene match: 3. The CDR3 DNA is TGTGCCAGCTCAAAGACAGGGGGAAACACTGAAGCTTTCTTT. Translation: CASSKTGGNTEAFF.

By its share, this clone is medium-sized (0.01 to 0.1%). V gene TRBV9 combines with J gene TRBJ2-1, with 12 bases aligning to TRBD2. Germline-derived CDR1 and CDR2 are SGDLS and YYNGEE. There are 15 residues in the CDR3. V was clipped by 5 bases and J by 4 bases; unmatched bases: 4. The CDR3 region has the DNA TGTGCCAGCAGTCAAGGACTAGCGGGGTACAATGAGCAGTTCTTC. Amino acids: CASSQGLAGYNEQFF.

The chain joins TRBV7-2 to TRBJ2-1; 12 bases align to TRBD2. CDR1 is SGHTA, CDR2 FQGNSA, per germline. The CDR3 spans 15 residues. V trimming: 5 bases; J trimming: 5 bases; junction bases outside the gene matches: 4. CDR3 coding DNA: TGTGCCAGCAGCCCCGGACTAGCGGGAAACAATGAGCAGTTCTTC. Amino acid sequence: CASSPGLAGNNEQFF.

The chain couples TRBV29-1 to TRBJ2-1, with D possibly being TRBD2 (6 bases). Germline loops: CDR1 SQVTM, CDR2 ANQGSEA. Trimming stripped 1 base from V and 4 bases from J, with 11 bases between. This CDR3 comprises 14 residues. This chain's CDR3 is CSVEVPRGYNEQFF. CDR3 bases: TGCAGCGTTGAAGTCCCGCGGGGTTACAATGAGCAGTTCTTC.